A single T cell receptor (beta chain) is shown here with its context. The record originates from a study of CD8 T cells in Susac syndrome. Looked up from germline, CDR1 is SQVTM and CDR2 is ANQGSEA. With V trimmed by 2 bases and J by 2 bases, 9 bases remained unmatched. The CDR3 consists of 16 residues. Random hexamers were used to reverse transcribe about 0.5 to 1 ug of RNA. TCRdb redid the calling of the immunoSEQ multiplex PCR reads with MiXCR, one entry per CDR3 protein. The sample contains tens of thousands of distinct CDR3 sequences, roughly 93% of which appear only once. The V gene is TRBV29-1, the J gene TRBJ2-1; 7 bases line up with TRBD1. Source material: CD8+ T cells from PBMCs. This clonotype was sampled from a human donor with Susac syndrome. The CDR3 DNA is TGCAGCGTTGAATTAATGGGGCAGGGGGCCTACAATGAGCAGTTCTTC. Its translation is CSVELMGQGAYNEQFF.